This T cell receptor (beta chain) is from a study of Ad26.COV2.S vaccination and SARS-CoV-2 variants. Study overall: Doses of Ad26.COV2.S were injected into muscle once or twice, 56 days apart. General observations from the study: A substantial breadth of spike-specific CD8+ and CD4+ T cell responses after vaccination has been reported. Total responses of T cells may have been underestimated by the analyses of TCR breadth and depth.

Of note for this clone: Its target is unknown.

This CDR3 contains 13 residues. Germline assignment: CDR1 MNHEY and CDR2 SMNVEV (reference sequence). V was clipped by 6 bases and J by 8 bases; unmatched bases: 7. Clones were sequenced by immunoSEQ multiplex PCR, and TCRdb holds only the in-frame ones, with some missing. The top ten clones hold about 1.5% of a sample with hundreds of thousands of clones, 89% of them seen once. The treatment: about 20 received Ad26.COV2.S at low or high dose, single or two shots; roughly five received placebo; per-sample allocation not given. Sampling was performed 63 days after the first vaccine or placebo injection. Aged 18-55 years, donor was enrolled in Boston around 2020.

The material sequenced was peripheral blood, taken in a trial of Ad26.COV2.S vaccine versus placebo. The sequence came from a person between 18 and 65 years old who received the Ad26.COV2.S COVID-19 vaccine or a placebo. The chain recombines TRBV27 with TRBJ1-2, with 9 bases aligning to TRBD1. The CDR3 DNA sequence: TGTGCCAGCAGCCCCGGGACAGGGCGAGGCTACACCTTC. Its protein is CASSPGTGRGYTF.